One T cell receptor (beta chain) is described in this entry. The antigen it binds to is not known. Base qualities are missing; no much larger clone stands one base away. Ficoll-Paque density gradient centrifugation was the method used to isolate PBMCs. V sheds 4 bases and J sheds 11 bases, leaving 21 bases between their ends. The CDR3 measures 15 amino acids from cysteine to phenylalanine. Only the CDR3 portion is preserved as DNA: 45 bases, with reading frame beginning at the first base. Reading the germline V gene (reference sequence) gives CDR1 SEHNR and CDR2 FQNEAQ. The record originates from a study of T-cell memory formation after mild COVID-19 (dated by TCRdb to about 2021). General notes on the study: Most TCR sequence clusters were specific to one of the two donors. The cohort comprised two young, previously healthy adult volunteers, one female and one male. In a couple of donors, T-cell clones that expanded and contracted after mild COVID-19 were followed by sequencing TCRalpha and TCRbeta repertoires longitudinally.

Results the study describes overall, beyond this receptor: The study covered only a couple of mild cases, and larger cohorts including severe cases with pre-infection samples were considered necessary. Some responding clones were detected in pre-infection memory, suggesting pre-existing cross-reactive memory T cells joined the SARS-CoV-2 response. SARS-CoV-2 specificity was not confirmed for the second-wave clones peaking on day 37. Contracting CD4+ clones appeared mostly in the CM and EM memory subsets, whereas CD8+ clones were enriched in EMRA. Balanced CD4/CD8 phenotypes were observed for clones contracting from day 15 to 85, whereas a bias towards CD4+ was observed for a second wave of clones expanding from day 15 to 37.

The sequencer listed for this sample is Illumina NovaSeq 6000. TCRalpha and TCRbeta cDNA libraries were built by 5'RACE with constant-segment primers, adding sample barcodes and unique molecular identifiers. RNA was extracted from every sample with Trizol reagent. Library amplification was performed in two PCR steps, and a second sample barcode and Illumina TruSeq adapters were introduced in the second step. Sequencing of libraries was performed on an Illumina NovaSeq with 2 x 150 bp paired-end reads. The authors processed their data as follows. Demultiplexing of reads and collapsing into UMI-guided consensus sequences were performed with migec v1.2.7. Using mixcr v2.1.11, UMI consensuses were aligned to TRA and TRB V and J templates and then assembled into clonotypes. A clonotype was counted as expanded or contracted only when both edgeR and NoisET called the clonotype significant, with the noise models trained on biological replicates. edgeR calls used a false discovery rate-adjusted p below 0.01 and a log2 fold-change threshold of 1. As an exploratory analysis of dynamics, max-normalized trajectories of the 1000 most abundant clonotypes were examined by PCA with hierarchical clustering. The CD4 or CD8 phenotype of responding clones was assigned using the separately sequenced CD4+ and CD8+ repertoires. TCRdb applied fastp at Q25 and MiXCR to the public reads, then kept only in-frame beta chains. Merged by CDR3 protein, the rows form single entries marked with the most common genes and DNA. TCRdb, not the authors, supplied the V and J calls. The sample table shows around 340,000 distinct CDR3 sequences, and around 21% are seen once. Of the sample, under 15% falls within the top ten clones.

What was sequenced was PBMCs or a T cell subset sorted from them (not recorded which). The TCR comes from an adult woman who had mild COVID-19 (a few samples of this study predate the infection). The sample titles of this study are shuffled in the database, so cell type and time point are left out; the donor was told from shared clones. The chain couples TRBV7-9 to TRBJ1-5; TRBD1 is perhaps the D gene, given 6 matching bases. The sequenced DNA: TGTGCCAGCAGCTCAGGTCGGGGGGCTAGGGAGACCCAGCATTTT. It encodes CASSSGRGARETQHF.